The TCR beta chain under discussion was sequenced for a study of liver allograft versus peripheral blood T cells. On the study more broadly: Liver transplant recipients had T cell receptor repertoires compared between transplanted liver and peripheral blood.

Whole-study results and caveats: Repertoires found inside liver allografts reportedly differed from T cell receptor repertoires in peripheral blood.

Via MiXCR, TCRdb re-called the reads, giving one row per CDR3 protein. The repertoire has roughly 3,700 distinct CDR3 sequences, approximately 16% of them found once; the top ten carry approximately 22%. In this sample, this clonotype turned up a few times. Antigen specificity is unknown. The CDR3 length is 16 residues. J gave up 7 bases and V 3 bases, and 9 bases lay outside the gene matches. The rearrangement uses TRBV23-1 and TRBJ1-6; 7 bases map to TRBD1. TRBV23-1 is given ORF status, its function remaining uncertain. The TCR sequence derives from a human patient who had a liver transplant. Some T cells may be supplied by the graft donor. DNA for the CDR3: TGCGCCAGCAGTCACTTCGACAGGGTCGGGAATTCACCCCTCCACTTT. As protein: CASSHFDRVGNSPLHF.